This record covers a single TCR beta chain. It lacks a known antigen. No base quality values were provided; no much bigger clone lies one nucleotide off. V and J are truncated by 2 bases and 7 bases respectively, leaving an intervening sequence of 21 bases. The CDR3 numbers 17 residues from cysteine through phenylalanine. Only the CDR3 portion is preserved as DNA: 51 bases, with reading frame beginning at the first base. From the germline V gene, CDR1 is SGHRS and CDR2 is YFSETQ. The library was generated by 5' RACE. TCRdb records Illumina HiSeq 2500 as the sequencer. A second PCR of roughly 6 to 11 cycles was run with a J-beta primer mix and a sample-barcoded 5' primer. Each TCR beta cDNA molecule received a unique molecular identifier from a template-switch 5' adaptor carrying 12 random nucleotides. Each sample yielded at least 3 million CDR3-containing paired-end reads. First-strand cDNA synthesis was performed from all RNA using the Mint cDNA synthesis kit, with priming by a TRBC-specific oligonucleotide. Following uracil-DNA glycosylase treatment, all cDNA underwent a first 18-cycle PCR with the universal primers M1SS and BC2_uni_R. In the original analysis: For normalization, 1 million high-quality reads were randomly selected from each sample, with every read carrying a distinct molecular identifier. Instead of being binned into consensus sequences, reads that shared molecular identifiers were thrown out. MiTCR, run with a Q25 quality threshold and the strictest error-elimination algorithm, handled CDR3 identification, clonotype clustering and error correction. A nonparametric unseen species model with Euler transformation was used to estimate a lower bound on total TCR beta diversity. Through fastp at Q25 and MiXCR, TCRdb rebuilt clones from the public reads, retaining in-frame beta chains. Each entry merges the rows of one CDR3 protein and shows their most common DNA and genes. None of the V and J calls come from the authors' own analysis; TCRdb made them. The sample yields roughly 1,300,000 distinct CDR3 sequences; 59% were counted once. The ten largest clonotypes hold about 6.7% of the sample.

The data are from a study of blood T cells in healthy people across ages (dated by TCRdb to about 2015). About the investigation overall: In model experiments, template switching captured about one uniquely barcoded TCR beta cDNA molecule for every two T cells. The study analyzed two additional independent replicas of 1 million unique cDNA reads from the same blood draw for two donors, one aged 18 to 29 and one aged 80 or older. The donors were divided into four age groups: young (average around 15 years), middle-aged (around 41), aged (about 56) and long-lived (more than 75). To avoid experimental bias, donors of different ages were randomly spread across the sequencing lanes. Using deep sequencing normalized with unique cDNA molecular identifiers, the study measured how TCR beta repertoire diversity changes with age. Study-level results and caveats: Because profiling used bulk unsorted PBMCs, naive and antigen-experienced compartments could not be compared conclusively. The percentage of naive T cells measured by flow cytometry correlated strongly with observed TCR beta diversity. Observed TCR beta diversity per million T cells fell roughly linearly with age, and a significant reduction was already apparent by age around 39. Estimates of total diversity based on one million sequenced T cells were considered lower bounds and underestimates. Because donor CMV infection status was unknown, age-related changes in expanded clonotypes were potentially confounded. Compared with the aged group, the long-lived group had more naive CD4+ T cells, fewer expanded clones and increased TCR diversity, suggesting age selection.

Donors were under 40 systemically healthy Caucasian individuals from Russia aged roughly 6 to 90 years. Ten milliliters of peripheral blood were drawn from each donor into EDTA-treated Vacutainer tubes. PBMCs were isolated by Ficoll-Paque density-gradient centrifugation, with at least 6.5 million obtained per sample. Total RNA, at least 5 micrograms per sample, was extracted from PBMCs with Trizol reagent. For every donor, an aliquot of PBMCs went through flow cytometry to measure the percentages of naive CD45RAhigh/CD27high T cells. The chain uses TRBV5-1 and TRBJ1-4; the D gene is perhaps TRBD1, from 6 matching bases. The sequenced sample consisted of blood. The sequence came from a man between 18 and 35 years old in good health. The DNA sequence reads TGCGCCAGCAGCTTTACAGGGAACCCCTCGGTTGGTGAAAAACTGTTTTTT. This gives the protein CASSFTGNPSVGEKLFF. Beyond the CDR3, the reference TRBV5-1 and TRBJ1-4 genes provide the residues; the full variable domain reads: KAGVTQTPRYLIKTRGQQVTLSCSPISGHRSVSWYQQTPGQGLQFLFEYFSETQRNKGNFPGRFSGRQFSNSRSEMNVSTLELGDSALYLCASSFTGNPSVGEKLFFGSGTQLSVL.